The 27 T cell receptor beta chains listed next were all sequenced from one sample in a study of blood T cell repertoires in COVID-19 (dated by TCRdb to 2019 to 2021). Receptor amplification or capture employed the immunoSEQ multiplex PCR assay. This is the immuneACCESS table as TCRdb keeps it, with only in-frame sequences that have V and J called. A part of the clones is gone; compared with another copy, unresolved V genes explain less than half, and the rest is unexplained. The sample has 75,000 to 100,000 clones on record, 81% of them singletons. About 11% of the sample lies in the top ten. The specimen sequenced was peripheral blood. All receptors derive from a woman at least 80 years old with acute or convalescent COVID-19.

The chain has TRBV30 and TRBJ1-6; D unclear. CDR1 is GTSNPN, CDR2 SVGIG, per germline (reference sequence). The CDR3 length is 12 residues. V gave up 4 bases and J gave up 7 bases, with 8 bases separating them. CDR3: CAWTYSNSPLHF. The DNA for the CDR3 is TGTGCCTGGACTTACTCCAATTCACCCCTCCACTTT.

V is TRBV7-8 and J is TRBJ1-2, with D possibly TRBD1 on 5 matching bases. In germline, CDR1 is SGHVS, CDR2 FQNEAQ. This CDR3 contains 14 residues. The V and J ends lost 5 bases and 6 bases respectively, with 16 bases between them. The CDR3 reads CASSLLEGTDGYTF. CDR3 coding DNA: TGTGCCAGCAGCCTCCTGGAGGGGACCGATGGCTACACCTTC.

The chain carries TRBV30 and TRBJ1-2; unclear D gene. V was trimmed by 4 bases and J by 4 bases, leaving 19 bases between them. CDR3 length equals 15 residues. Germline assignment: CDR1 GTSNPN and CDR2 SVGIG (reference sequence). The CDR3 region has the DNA TGTGCCTGGACCACCAATCCTCTAGGGAGCTATGGCTACACCTTC. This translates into CAWTTNPLGSYGYTF.

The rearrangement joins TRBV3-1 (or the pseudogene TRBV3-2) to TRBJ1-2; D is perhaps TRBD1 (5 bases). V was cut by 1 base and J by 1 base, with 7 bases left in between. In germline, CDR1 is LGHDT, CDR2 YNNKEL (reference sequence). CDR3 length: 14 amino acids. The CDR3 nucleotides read TGTGCCAGCAGCCAAGGACAGCTTAACTATGGCTACACCTTC. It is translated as CASSQGQLNYGYTF.

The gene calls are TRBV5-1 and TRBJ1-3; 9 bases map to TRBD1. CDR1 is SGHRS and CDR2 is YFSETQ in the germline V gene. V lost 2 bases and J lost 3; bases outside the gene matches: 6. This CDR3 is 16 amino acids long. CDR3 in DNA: TGCGCCAGCAGCTTCACAGGGGGCAATTATGGAAACACCATATATTTT. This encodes CASSFTGGNYGNTIYF. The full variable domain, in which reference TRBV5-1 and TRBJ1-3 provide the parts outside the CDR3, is KAGVTQTPRYLIKTRGQQVTLSCSPISGHRSVSWYQQTPGQGLQFLFEYFSETQRNKGNFPGRFSGRQFSNSRSEMNVSTLELGDSALYLCASSFTGGNYGNTIYFGEGSWLTVV.

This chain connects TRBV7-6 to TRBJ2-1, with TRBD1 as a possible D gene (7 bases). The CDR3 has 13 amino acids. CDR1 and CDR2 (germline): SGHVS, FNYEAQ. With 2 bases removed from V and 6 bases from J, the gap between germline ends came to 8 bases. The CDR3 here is CASSLQGGNEQFF. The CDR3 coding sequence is TGTGCCAGCAGCTTACAGGGGGGCAATGAGCAGTTCTTC.

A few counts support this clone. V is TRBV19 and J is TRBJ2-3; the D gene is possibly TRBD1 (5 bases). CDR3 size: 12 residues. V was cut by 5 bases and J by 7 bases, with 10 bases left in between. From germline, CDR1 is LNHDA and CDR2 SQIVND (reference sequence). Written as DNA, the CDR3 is TGTGCCAGTAGTCTCCAGGGAAATACGCAGTATTTT. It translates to CASSLQGNTQYF.

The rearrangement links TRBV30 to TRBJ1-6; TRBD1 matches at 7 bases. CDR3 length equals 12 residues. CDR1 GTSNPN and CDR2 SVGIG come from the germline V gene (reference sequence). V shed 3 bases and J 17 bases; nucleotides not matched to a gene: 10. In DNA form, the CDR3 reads TGTGCCTGGAGCACAGGGGATCTGGGGATCCACTTT. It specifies CAWSTGDLGIHF.

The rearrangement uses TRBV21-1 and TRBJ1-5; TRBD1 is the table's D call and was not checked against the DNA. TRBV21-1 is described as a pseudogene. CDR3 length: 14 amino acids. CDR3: CASSKGRAHQPQHF. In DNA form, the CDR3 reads TGTGCCAGCAGCAAAGGCAGGGCCCATCAGCCCCAGCATTTT.

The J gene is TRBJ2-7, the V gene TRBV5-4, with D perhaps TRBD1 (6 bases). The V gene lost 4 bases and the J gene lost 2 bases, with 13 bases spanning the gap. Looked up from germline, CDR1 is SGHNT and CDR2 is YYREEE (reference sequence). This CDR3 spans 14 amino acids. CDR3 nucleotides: TGTGCCAGCAGCCCGACAGGTAGGGCCTACGAGCAGTACTTC. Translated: CASSPTGRAYEQYF.

CDR3 nucleotide sequence: TGTGCCAGCAGCCATAAGCCTAACTATGGCTACACCTTC. It encodes CASSHKPNYGYTF. The rearrangement joins TRBV3-1 (or the pseudogene TRBV3-2) to TRBJ1-2; D call uncertain. V was pared by 3 bases and J by 0 bases, with 5 bases between. The CDR3 is 13 residues long. Germline V gene data show CDR1 as LGHDT and CDR2 as YNNKEL (reference sequence).

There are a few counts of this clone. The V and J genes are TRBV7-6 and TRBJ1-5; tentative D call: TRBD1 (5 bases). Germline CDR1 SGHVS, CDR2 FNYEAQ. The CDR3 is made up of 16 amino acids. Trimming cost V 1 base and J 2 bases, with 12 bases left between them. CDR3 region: CASSLGPRAGNQPQHF. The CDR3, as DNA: TGTGCCAGCAGCTTAGGCCCCAGGGCGGGCAATCAGCCCCAGCATTTT. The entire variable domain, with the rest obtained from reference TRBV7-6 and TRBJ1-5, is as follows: GAGVSQSPRYKVTKRGQDVALRCDPISGHVSLYWYRQALGQGPEFLTYFNYEAQQDKSGLPNDRFSAERPEGSISTLTIQRTEQRDSAMYRCASSLGPRAGNQPQHFGDGTRLSIL.

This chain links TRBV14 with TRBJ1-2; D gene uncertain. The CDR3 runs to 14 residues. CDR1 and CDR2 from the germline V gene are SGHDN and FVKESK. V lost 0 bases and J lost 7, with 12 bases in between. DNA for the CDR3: TGTGCCAGCAGCCAAGAAATTTCGGTAACTGGCTACACCTTC. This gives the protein CASSQEISVTGYTF.

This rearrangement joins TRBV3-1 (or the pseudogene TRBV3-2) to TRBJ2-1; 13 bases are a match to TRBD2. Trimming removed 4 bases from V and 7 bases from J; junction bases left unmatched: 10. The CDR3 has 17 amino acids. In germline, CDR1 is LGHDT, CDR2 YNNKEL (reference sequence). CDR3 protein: CASSRPKLAGGPNEQFF. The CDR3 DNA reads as TGTGCCAGCAGCCGACCTAAACTAGCGGGGGGGCCAAATGAGCAGTTCTTC.

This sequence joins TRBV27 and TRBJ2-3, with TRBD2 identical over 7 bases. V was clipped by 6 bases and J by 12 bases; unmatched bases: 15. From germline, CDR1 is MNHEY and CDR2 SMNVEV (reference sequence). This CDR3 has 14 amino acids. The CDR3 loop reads CASRGGTSFGFQYF. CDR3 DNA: TGTGCCAGCAGGGGGGGGACTTCTTTTGGTTTCCAGTATTTT.

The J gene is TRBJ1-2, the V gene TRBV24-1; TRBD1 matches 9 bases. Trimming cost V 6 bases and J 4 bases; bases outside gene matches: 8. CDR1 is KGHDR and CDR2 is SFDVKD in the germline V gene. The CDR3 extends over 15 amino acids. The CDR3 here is CATSLPGQGIYGYTF. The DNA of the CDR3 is TGTGCCACCAGTCTGCCGGGACAGGGTATCTATGGCTACACCTTC.

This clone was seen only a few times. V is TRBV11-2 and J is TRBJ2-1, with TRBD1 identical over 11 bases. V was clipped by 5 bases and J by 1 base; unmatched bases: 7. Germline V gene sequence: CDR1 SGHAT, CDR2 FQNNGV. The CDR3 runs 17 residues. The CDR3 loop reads CASSGEGTGGSYNEQFF. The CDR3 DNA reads TGTGCCAGCAGCGGCGAGGGGACAGGGGGATCCTACAATGAGCAGTTCTTC.

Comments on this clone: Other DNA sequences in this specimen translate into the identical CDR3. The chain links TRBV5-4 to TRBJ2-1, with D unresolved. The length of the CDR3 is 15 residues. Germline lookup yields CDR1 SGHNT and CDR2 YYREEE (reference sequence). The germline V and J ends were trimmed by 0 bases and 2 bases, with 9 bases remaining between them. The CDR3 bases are TGTGCCAGCAGCTTGGGTCAAGAGACCTACAATGAGCAGTTCTTC. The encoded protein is CASSLGQETYNEQFF.

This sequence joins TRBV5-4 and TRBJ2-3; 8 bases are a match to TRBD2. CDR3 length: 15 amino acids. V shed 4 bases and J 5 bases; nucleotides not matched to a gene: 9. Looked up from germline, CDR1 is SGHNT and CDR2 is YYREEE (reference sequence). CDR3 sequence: CASSPRGGPGDTQYF. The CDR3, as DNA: TGTGCCAGCAGCCCTCGGGGGGGGCCGGGAGATACGCAGTATTTT.

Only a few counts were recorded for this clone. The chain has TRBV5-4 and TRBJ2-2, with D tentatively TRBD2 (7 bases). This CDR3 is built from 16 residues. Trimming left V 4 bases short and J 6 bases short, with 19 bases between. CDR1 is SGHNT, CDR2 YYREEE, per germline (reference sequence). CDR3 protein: CASSPVGGGSSGELFF. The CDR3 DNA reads TGTGCCAGCAGCCCTGTAGGGGGGGGTTCTTCCGGGGAGCTGTTTTTT.

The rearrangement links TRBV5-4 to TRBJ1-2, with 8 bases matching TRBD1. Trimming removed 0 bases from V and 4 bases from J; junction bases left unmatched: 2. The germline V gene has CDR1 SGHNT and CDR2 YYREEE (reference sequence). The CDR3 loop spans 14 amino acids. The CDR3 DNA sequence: TGTGCCAGCAGCTTGGGGGGACAGGTCTATGGCTACACCTTC. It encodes CASSLGGQVYGYTF. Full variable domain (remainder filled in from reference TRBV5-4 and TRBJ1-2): ETGVTQSPTHLIKTRGQQVTLRCSSQSGHNTVSWYQQALGQGPQFIFQYYREEENGRGNFPPRFSGLQFPNYSSELNVNALELDDSALYLCASSLGGQVYGYTFGSGTRLTVV.

CDR3 sequence reads: CASSLSDEQFF. The CDR3 nucleotides are TGTGCCAGCAGCTTGAGCGATGAGCAGTTCTTC. J is TRBJ2-1 and V is TRBV11-3; D unresolved. The CDR3 is 11 residues long. Per the germline V gene, CDR1 is SGHNT and CDR2 is YENEEA. V dropped 3 bases and J dropped 8 bases, with 5 bases sitting between them.

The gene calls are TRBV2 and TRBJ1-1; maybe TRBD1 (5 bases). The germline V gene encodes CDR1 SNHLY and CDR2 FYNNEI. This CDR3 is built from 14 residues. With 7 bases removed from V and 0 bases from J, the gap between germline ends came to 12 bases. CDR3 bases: TGTGCCAGCACCGGGGGGTTGATGAACACTGAAGCTTTCTTT. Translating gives CASTGGLMNTEAFF. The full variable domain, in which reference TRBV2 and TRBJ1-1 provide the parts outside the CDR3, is EPEVTQTPSHQVTQMGQEVILRCVPISNHLYFYWYRQILGQKVEFLVSFYNNEISEKSEIFDDQFSVERPDGSNFTLKIRSTKLEDSAMYFCASTGGLMNTEAFFGQGTRLTVV.

This chain's CDR3 is CASSPGTSGFGETQYF. The DNA of the CDR3 is TGTGCCAGCTCACCCGGGACTAGCGGTTTTGGAGAGACCCAGTACTTC. The rearrangement joins TRBV18 to TRBJ2-5; 11 nucleotides align to TRBD2. The CDR3 loop spans 16 amino acids. V lost 3 bases, J lost 4 bases, and 7 bases stayed unmatched. From germline, CDR1 is KGHSH and CDR2 LQKENI.

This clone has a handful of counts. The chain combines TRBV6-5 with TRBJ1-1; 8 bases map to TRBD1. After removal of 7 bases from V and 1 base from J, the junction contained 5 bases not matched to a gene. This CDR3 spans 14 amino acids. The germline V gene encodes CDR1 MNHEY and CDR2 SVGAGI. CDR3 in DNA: TGTGCCAGCAATCGACAGGGGAGGAACACTGAAGCTTTCTTT. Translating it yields CASNRQGRNTEAFF.

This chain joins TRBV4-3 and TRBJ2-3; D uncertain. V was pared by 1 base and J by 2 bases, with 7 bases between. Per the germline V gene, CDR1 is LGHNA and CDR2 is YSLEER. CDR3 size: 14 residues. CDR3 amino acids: CASSQVGYTDTQYF. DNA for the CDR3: TGCGCCAGCAGCCAAGTGGGCTACACAGATACGCAGTATTTT.

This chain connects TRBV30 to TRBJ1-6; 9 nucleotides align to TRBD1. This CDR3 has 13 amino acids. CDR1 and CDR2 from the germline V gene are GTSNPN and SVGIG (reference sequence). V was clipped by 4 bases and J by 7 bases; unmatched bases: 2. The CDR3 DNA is TGTGCCTGGACCGACAGGGGGAATTCACCCCTCCACTTT. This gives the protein CAWTDRGNSPLHF.